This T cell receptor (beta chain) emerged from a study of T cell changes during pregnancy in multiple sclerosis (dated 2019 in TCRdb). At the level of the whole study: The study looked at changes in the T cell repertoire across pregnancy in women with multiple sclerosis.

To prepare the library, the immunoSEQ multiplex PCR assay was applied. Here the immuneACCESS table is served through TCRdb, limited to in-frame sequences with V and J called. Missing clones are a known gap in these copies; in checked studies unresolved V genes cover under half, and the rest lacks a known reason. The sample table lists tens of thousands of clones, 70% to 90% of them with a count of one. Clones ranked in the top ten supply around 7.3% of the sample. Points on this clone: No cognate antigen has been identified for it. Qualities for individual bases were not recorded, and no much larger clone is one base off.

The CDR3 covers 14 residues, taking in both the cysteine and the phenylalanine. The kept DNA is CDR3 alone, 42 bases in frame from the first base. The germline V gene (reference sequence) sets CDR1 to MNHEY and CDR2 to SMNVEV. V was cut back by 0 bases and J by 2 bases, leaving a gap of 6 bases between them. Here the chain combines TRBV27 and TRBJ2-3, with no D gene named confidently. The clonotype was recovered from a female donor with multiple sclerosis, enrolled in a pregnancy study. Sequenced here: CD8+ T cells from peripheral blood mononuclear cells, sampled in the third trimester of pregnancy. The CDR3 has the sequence CASSLSSYTDTQYF. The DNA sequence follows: TGTGCCAGCAGTTTATCATCCTACACAGATACGCAGTATTTT.